This TCR beta chain comes out of a study of T cell clonotyping in hematopoietic cell transplantation. Trimming left V 7 bases short and J 5 bases short, with 18 bases between. Germline CDR1 LNHDA, CDR2 SQIVND (reference sequence). This CDR3 contains 15 residues. Profiled with immunoSEQ multiplex PCR; TCRdb holds only in-frame clones, not every one. The sample shows approximately 4,600 clones, 75% to 80% of them seen only once. This clonotype originated in a female patient between 50 and 60 years old who had an allogeneic stem cell transplant from an unrelated donor, so the T cells may come from the graft donor. Some clones in this sample may be carry-over from other donors' samples. The specimen was peripheral blood mononuclear cells, collected 100 days after allogeneic stem cell transplant. V is TRBV19 and J is TRBJ2-1, with unresolved D. The chain's CDR3 is CASTLNPLGNNEQFF. The CDR3 DNA sequence: TGTGCCAGTACCCTCAACCCCCTGGGTAACAATGAGCAGTTCTTC.